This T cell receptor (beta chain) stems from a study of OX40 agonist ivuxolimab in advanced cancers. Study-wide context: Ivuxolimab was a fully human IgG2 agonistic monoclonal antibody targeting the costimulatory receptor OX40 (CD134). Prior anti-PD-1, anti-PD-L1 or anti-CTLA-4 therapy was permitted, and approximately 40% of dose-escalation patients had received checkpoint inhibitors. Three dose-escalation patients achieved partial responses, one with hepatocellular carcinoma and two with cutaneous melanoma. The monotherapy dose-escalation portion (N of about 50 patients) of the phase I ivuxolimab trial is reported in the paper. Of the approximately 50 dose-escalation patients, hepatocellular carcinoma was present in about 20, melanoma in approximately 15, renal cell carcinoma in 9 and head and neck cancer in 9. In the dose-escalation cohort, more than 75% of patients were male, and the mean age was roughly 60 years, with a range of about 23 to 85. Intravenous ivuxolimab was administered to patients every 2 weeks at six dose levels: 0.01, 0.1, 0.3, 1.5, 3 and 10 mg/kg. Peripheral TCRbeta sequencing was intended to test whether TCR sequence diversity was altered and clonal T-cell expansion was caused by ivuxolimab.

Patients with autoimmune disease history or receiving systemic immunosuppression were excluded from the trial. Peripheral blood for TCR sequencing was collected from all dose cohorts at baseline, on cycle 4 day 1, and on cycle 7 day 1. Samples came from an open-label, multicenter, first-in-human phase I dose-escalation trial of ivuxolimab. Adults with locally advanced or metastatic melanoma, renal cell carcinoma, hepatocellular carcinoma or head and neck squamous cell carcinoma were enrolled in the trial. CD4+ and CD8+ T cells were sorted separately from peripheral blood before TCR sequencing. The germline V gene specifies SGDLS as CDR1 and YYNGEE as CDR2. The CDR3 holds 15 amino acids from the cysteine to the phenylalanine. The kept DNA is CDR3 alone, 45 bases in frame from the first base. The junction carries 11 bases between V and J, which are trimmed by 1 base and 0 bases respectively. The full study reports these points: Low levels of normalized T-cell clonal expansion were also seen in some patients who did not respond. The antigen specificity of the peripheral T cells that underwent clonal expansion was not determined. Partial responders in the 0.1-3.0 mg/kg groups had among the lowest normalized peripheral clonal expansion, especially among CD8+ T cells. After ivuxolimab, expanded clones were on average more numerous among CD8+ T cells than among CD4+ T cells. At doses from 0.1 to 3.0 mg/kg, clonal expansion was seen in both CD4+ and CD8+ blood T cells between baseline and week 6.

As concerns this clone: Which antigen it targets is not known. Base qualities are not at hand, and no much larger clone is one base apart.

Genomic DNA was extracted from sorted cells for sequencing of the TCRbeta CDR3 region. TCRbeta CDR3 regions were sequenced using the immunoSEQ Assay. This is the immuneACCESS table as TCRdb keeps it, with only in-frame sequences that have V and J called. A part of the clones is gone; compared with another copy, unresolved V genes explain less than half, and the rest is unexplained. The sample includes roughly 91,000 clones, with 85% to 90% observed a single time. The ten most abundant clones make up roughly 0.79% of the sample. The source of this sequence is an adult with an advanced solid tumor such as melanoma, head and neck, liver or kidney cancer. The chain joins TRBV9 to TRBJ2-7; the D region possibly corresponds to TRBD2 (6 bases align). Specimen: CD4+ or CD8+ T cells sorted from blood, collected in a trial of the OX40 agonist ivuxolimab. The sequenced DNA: TGTGCCAGCAGCGTAAAGGCGGGGAACTCCTACGAGCAGTACTTC. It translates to CASSVKAGNSYEQYF. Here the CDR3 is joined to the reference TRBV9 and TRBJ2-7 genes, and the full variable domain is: DSGVTQTPKHLITATGQRVTLRCSPRSGDLSVYWYQQSLDQGLQFLIQYYNGEERAKGNILERFSAQQFPDLHSELNLSSLELGDSALYFCASSVKAGNSYEQYFGPGTRLTVT.